This T cell receptor beta chain originates from a study of CD8 T cells in ankylosing spondylitis. Findings and limits, study-wide: Blood from ankylosing spondylitis patients appeared to carry a characteristic roughly 8-variant TCR beta motif.

Quantitative barcoded 5'-RACE was used to prepare TCR beta libraries. TCRdb called the 5' RACE reads again in MiXCR, with one record for every CDR3 protein. The sample lists around 890,000 distinct CDR3 sequences, around 11% occurring once. The CDR3 extends over 15 amino acids. Trimming removed 6 bases from V and 6 bases from J; junction bases left unmatched: 6. Germline lookup yields CDR1 MDHEN and CDR2 SYDVKM. With regard to this clonotype: Its target is not known.

This chain links TRBV28 with TRBJ2-1, with TRBD1 identical over 12 bases. Sequenced sample: blood, either unsorted or a sorted T cell fraction (not recorded which). The source of this sequence is a male donor with ankylosing spondylitis. CDR3 residues: CASSKGQGAINEQFF. CDR3 coding DNA: TGTGCCAGCAGCAAGGGACAGGGGGCGATCAATGAGCAGTTCTTC.